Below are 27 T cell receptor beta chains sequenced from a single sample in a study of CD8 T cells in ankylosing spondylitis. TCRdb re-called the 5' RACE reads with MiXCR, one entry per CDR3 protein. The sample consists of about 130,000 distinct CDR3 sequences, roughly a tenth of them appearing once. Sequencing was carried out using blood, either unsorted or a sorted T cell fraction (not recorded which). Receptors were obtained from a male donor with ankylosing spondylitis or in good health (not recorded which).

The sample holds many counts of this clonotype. CDR3 DNA sequence: TGCAGCGTTGAAGAGAGCGGGAAGGTCGATGAGCAGTTCTTC. Translation: CSVEESGKVDEQFF. The rearrangement links TRBV29-1 to TRBJ2-1, with 7 bases fitting TRBD2. V lost 0 bases, J lost 8 bases, and 7 bases stayed unmatched. The CDR3 covers 14 residues. Germline CDR1 and CDR2: SQVTM and ANQGSEA.

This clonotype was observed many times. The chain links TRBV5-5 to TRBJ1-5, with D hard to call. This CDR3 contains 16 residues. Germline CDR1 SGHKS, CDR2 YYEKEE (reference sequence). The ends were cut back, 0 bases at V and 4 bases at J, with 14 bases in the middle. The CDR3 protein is CASSLALTGRNQPQHF. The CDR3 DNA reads TGTGCCAGCAGCTTGGCCCTGACGGGCCGGAATCAGCCCCAGCATTTT.

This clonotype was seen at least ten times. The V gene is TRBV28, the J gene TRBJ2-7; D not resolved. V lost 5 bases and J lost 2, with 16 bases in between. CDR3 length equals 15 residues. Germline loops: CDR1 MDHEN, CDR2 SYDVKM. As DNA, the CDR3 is TGTGCCAGCAGTCCAACAGTTCGTAATACCTACGAGCAGTACTTC. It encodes CASSPTVRNTYEQYF. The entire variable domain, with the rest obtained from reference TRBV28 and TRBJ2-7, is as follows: DVKVTQSSRYLVKRTGEKVFLECVQDMDHENMFWYRQDPGLGLRLIYFSYDVKMKEKGDIPEGYSVSREKKERFSLILESASTNQTSMYLCASSPTVRNTYEQYFGPGTRLTVT.

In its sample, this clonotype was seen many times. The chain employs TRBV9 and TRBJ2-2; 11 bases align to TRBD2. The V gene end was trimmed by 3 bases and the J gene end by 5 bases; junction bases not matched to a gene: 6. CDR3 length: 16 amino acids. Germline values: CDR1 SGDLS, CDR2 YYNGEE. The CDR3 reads CASSGGSSGRTGELFF. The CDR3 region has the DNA TGTGCCAGCAGCGGAGGGTCTAGCGGGAGGACCGGGGAGCTGTTTTTT.

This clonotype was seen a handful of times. The CDR3 loop is CATSDSGAGANVLTF. The CDR3, as DNA: TGTGCCACCAGCGACTCAGGGGCTGGGGCCAACGTCCTGACTTTC. This rearrangement joins TRBV15 to TRBJ2-6, with D possibly TRBD1 on 6 matching bases. Trimming cost V 5 bases and J 2 bases, with 10 bases left between them. The length of the CDR3 is 15 residues. Germline assignment: CDR1 LNHNV and CDR2 YYDKDF (reference sequence).

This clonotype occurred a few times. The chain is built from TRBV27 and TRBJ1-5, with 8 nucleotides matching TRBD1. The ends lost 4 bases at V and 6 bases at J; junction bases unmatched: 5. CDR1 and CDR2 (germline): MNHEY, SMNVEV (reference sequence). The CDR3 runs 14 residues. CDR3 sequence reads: CASSSKTGVQPQHF. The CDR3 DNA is TGTGCCAGCAGTTCGAAGACAGGGGTTCAGCCCCAGCATTTT.

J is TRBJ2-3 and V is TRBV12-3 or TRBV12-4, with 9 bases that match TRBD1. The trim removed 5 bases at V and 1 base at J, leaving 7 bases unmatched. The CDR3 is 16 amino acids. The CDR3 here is CASSATGQGGTDTQYF. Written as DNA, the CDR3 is TGTGCCAGCAGTGCCACGGGACAGGGAGGCACAGATACGCAGTATTTT.

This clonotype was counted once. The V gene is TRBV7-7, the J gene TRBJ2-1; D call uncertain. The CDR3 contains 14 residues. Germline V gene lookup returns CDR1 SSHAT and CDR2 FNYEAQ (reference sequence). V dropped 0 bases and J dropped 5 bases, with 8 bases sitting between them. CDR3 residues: CASSLAGRHNEQFF. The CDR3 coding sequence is TGTGCCAGCAGCTTAGCGGGTCGACACAATGAGCAGTTCTTC.

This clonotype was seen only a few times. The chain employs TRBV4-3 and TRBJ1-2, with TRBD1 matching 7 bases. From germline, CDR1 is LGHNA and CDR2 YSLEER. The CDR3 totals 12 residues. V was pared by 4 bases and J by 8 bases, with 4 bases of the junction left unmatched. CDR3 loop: CASSLGQAGYTF. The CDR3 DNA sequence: TGCGCCAGCAGCCTCGGACAGGCGGGCTACACCTTC.

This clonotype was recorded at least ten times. The CDR3 sequence: CASSLGLAGPLTDTQYF. The CDR3, as DNA: TGTGCCAGCAGCTTAGGGCTAGCGGGACCTCTCACAGATACGCAGTATTTT. This sequence joins TRBV7-2 and TRBJ2-3, with 9 bases fitting TRBD2. V shed 1 base and J 2 bases; nucleotides not matched to a gene: 7. The CDR3 totals 17 residues. Germline V gives CDR1 SGHTA, CDR2 FQGNSA.

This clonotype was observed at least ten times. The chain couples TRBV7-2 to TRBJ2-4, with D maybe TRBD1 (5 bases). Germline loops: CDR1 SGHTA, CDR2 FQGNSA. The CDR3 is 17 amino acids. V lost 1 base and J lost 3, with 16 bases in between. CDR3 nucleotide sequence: TGTGCCAGCAGCTTAGTTATGGCAGGGCCGGGCAAAAACATTCAGTACTTC. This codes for CASSLVMAGPGKNIQYF.

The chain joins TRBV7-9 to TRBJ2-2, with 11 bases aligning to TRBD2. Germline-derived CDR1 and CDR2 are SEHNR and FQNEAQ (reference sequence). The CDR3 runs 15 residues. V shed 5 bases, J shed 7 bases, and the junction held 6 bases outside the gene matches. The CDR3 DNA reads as TGTGCCAGCAGCGCGACTAGCGGGAAGGTCGGGGAGCTGTTTTTT. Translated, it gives CASSATSGKVGELFF.

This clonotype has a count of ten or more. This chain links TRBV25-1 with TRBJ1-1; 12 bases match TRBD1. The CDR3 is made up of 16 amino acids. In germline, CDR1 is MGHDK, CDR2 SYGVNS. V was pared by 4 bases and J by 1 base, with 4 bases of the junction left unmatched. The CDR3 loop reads CASSAPGQGANTEAFF. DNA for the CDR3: TGTGCCAGCAGTGCCCCGGGACAGGGGGCGAACACTGAAGCTTTCTTT.

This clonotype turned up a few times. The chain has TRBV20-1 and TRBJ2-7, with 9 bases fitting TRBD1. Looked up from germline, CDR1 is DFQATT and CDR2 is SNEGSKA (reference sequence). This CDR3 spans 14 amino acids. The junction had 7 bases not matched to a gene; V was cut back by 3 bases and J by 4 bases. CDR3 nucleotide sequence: TGCAGTGCTAGCACATCGGACAGGGGTTACGAGCAGTACTTC. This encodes CSASTSDRGYEQYF.

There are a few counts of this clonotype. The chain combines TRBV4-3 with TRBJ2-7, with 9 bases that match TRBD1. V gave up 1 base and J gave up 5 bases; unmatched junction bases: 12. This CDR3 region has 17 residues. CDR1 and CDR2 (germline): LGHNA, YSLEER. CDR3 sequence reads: CASSQGAAGTGYDEQYF. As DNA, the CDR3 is TGCGCCAGCAGCCAAGGAGCGGCCGGGACAGGGTATGACGAGCAGTACTTC.

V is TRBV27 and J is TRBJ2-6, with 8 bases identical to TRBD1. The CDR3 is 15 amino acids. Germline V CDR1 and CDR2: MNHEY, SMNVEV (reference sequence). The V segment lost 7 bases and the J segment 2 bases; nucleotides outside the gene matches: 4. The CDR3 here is CASTTTGAGANVLTF. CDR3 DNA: TGTGCCAGCACCACGACAGGGGCTGGGGCCAACGTCCTGACTTTC.

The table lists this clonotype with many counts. The CDR3 protein is CASSLLMREGRSTDTQYF. In DNA, the CDR3 is TGTGCCAGCAGCTTACTTATGCGGGAGGGCCGGAGCACAGATACGCAGTATTTT. The chain links TRBV7-6 to TRBJ2-3; 9 bases agree with TRBD2. V dropped 2 bases and J dropped 0; count of bases not matched to a gene: 9. Germline V lookup: CDR1 SGHVS, CDR2 FNYEAQ. The CDR3 loop spans 18 amino acids.

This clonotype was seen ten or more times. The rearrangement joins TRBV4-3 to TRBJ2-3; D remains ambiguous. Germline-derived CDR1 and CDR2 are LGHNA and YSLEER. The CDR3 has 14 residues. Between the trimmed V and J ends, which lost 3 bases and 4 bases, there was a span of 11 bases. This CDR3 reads CASSHKGRSDTQYF. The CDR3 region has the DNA TGCGCCAGCAGCCACAAAGGACGGTCAGATACGCAGTATTTT.

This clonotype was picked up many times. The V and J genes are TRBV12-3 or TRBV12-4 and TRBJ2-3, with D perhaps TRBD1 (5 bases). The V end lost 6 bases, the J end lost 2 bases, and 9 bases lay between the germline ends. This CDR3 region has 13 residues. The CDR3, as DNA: TGTGCCAGCAGGAGACAGTCCACAGATACGCAGTATTTT. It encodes CASRRQSTDTQYF.

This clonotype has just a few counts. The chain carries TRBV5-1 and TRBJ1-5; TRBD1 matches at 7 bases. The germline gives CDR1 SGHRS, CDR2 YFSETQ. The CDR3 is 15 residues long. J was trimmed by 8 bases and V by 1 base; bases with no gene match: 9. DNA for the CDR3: TGCGCCAGCAGCTTGAGTGGGACAGACTTTGAGCCCCAGCATTTT. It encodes CASSLSGTDFEPQHF.

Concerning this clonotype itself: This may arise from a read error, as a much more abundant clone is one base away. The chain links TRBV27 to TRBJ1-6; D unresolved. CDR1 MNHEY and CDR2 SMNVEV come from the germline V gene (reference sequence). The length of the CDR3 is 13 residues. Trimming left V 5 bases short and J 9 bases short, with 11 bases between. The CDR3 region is CASSGGFSSPLHF. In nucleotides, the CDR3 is TGTGCCAGCAGTGGCGGCTTTAGTTCACCCCTCCACTTT.

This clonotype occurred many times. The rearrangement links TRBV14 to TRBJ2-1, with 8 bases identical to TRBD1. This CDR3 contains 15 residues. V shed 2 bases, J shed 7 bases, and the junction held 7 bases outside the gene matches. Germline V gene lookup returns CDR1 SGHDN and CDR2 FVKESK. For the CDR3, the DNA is TGTGCCAGCAGCCAATCGCGCAGGGGGCGGAATGAGCAGTTCTTC. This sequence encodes CASSQSRRGRNEQFF.

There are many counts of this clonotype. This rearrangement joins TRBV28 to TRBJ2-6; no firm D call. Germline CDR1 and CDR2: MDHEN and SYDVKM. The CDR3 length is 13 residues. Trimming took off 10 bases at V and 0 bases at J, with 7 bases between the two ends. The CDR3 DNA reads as TGTGCCAACCTCTTCTCTGGGGCCAACGTCCTGACTTTC. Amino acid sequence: CANLFSGANVLTF.

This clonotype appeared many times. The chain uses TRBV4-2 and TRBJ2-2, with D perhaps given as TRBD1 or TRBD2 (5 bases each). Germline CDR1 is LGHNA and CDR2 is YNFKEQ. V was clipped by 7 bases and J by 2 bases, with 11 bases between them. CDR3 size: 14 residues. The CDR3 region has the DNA TGTGCCAGCACCATGGGGGTTAACACCGGGGAGCTGTTTTTT. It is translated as CASTMGVNTGELFF.

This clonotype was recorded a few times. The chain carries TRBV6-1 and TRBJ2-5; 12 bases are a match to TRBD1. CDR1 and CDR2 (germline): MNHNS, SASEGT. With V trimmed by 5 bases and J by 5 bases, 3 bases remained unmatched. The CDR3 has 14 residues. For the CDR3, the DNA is TGTGCCAGCAGTCGGGACAGGGGGCTGGAGACCCAGTACTTC. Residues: CASSRDRGLETQYF.

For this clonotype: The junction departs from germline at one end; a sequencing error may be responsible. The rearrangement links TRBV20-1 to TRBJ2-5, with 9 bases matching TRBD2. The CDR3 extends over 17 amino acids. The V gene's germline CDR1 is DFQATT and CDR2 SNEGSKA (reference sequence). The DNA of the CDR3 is TGCTGTGCTAGAGATTTGGCGGGAGGGATCTTTTTAGAGACCCAGTACTTC. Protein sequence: CCARDLAGGIFLETQYF.

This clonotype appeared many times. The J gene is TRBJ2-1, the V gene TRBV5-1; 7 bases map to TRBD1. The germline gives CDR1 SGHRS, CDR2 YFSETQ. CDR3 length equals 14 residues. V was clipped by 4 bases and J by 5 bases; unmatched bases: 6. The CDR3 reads CASSAGTANNEQFF. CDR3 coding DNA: TGCGCCAGCAGCGCCGGGACAGCTAACAATGAGCAGTTCTTC.